The 22 T cell receptor beta chains in this list originate from one sample, sequenced in a study of blood T cell repertoires in COVID-19. Profiling relied on immunoSEQ multiplex PCR, and the TCRdb table lists in-frame clones only, not all of them. The sample includes about 130,000 clones, about 83% of them seen just once. The sample consisted of peripheral blood. Source of these receptors: a man aged 40-49 years with active or convalescent COVID-19.

The chain uses TRBV7-6 and TRBJ2-1; 7 nucleotides match TRBD1. CDR1 and CDR2 from the germline V gene are SGHVS and FNYEAQ. Unmatched junction bases numbered 21, after V lost 0 bases and J lost 7 bases. The CDR3 is 20 amino acids. CDR3 sequence reads: CASSLAEGGFGDRGRNEQFF. In nucleotides, the CDR3 is TGTGCCAGCAGCTTAGCGGAAGGGGGTTTTGGGGACAGAGGTCGGAATGAGCAGTTCTTC.

This clone was observed a handful of times. This chain connects TRBV21-1 to TRBJ1-5; TRBD1 is the table's D call and was not checked against the DNA. TRBV21-1 is a pseudogene. This CDR3 has 13 residues. The CDR3 loop reads CASSKDRGQPQHF. As DNA, the CDR3 is TGTGCCAGCAGCAAAGACAGGGGCCAGCCCCAGCATTTT.

CDR3 amino acids: CAWSPRGLDGYTF. The CDR3 region has the DNA TGTGCCTGGAGTCCCAGGGGGCTTGATGGCTACACCTTC. The rearrangement uses TRBV30 and TRBJ1-2; 8 nucleotides agree with TRBD1. Germline V lookup: CDR1 GTSNPN, CDR2 SVGIG (reference sequence). The V and J ends lost 2 bases and 6 bases, in that order; junction bases with no gene match: 5. The CDR3 has 13 amino acids. Variable domain in full (rest from reference TRBV30 and TRBJ1-2): SQTIHQWPATLVQPVGSPLSLECTVEGTSNPNLYWYRQAAGRGLQLLFYSVGIGQISSEVPQNLSASRPQDRQFILSSKKLLLSDSGFYLCAWSPRGLDGYTFGSGTRLTVV.

The chain joins TRBV19 to TRBJ2-5, with D perhaps matching TRBD1 (5 bases). The V gene's germline CDR1 is LNHDA and CDR2 SQIVND (reference sequence). Trimming pared 9 bases from V and 7 bases from J, leaving 12 bases between. The CDR3 spans 11 residues. Here the CDR3 DNA reads TGTGCCAGCCCTCAGGGATGGACCCAGTACTTC. Encoded protein: CASPQGWTQYF.

This clone was observed a single time. This chain links TRBV5-1 with TRBJ2-2; D not certain. Trimming pared 3 bases from V and 3 bases from J, leaving 6 bases between. This CDR3 spans 13 amino acids. Germline loops: CDR1 SGHRS, CDR2 YFSETQ. CDR3 protein: CASSSVHTGELFF. For the CDR3, the DNA is TGCGCCAGCAGCTCAGTCCACACCGGGGAGCTGTTTTTT. Full variable domain (remainder filled in from reference TRBV5-1 and TRBJ2-2): KAGVTQTPRYLIKTRGQQVTLSCSPISGHRSVSWYQQTPGQGLQFLFEYFSETQRNKGNFPGRFSGRQFSNSRSEMNVSTLELGDSALYLCASSSVHTGELFFGEGSRLTVL.

The chain carries TRBV6-5 and TRBJ1-4, with TRBD1 as a possible D gene (5 bases). The length of the CDR3 is 15 residues. CDR1 and CDR2 from the germline V gene are MNHEY and SVGAGI. The germline V and J ends were trimmed by 5 bases and 8 bases, with 18 bases remaining between them. CDR3 loop: CASSPIPGSGEKLFF. The CDR3 DNA reads TGTGCCAGCAGTCCCATCCCAGGGTCGGGCGAAAAACTGTTTTTT.

The rearrangement joins TRBV6-6 to TRBJ1-4, with D unresolved. Germline V lookup: CDR1 MNHNY, CDR2 SVGAGI (reference sequence). V was shortened by 6 bases and J by 3 bases, with 5 bases between the two germline ends. This CDR3 has 12 residues. The CDR3 DNA reads as TGTGCCAGCAGATCATCTAATGAAAAACTGTTTTTT. Translation: CASRSSNEKLFF.

The CDR3 loop reads CASSPGTASSGANVLTF. The DNA of the CDR3 is TGCGCCAGCAGTCCCGGGACAGCCTCCTCTGGGGCCAACGTCCTGACTTTC. The V and J genes are TRBV23-1 and TRBJ2-6, with 7 bases matching TRBD1. TRBV23-1 is noted as an ORF with a role that remains uncertain. This CDR3 is 17 amino acids long. V lost 4 bases, J lost 0 bases, and 6 bases stayed unmatched.

This sequence joins TRBV4-2 and TRBJ2-2, with a possible D match to TRBD2 (5 bases). The CDR3 length is 15 residues. V lost 1 base to trimming and J lost 6 bases, with 12 bases between them. The germline V gene encodes CDR1 LGHNA and CDR2 YNFKEQ. The CDR3 sequence is CASSQVTGGSGELFF. CDR3 sequence (DNA): TGTGCCAGCAGCCAAGTGACCGGCGGGTCCGGGGAGCTGTTTTTT.

This chain's CDR3 is CASSLGRSGGPKEQYF. The CDR3 DNA reads as TGCGCCAGCAGCTTGGGACGTAGCGGGGGCCCCAAGGAGCAGTACTTC. The chain employs TRBV5-1 and TRBJ2-7, with 9 bases lining up with TRBD2. The ends lost 0 bases at V and 7 bases at J; junction bases unmatched: 11. Germline V gene data show CDR1 as SGHRS and CDR2 as YFSETQ. The CDR3 loop spans 16 amino acids.

The CDR3 DNA reads as TGTGCCAGCTCACCGGACAGGGGCGGCTACGAGCAGTACTTC. Its translation is CASSPDRGGYEQYF. This chain connects TRBV18 to TRBJ2-7; 9 bases map to TRBD1. Germline CDR1 reads KGHSH; CDR2 reads LQKENI. This CDR3 spans 14 amino acids. Germline trimming cut 3 bases from V and 3 bases from J; bases unmatched to any gene: 3.

V gene TRBV7-8 combines with J gene TRBJ1-1; D is unclear. The CDR3 spans 15 residues. The germline V gene encodes CDR1 SGHVS and CDR2 FQNEAQ. The V and J ends lost 5 bases and 2 bases respectively, with 15 bases between them. The CDR3 bases are TGTGCCAGCAGCACCACGGGTCGAGGAAACACTGAAGCTTTCTTT. This translates into CASSTTGRGNTEAFF.

This chain joins TRBV19 and TRBJ2-3, with 8 nucleotides matching TRBD2. The CDR3 covers 15 residues. V was clipped by 4 bases and J by 3 bases; unmatched bases: 6. The germline V gene encodes CDR1 LNHDA and CDR2 SQIVND (reference sequence). CDR3 amino acids: CASSTRGGQTDTQYF. In DNA form, the CDR3 reads TGTGCCAGTAGTACCCGGGGGGGCCAAACAGATACGCAGTATTTT.

V usage is TRBV3-1 (or the pseudogene TRBV3-2) and J usage is TRBJ2-6; 10 bases align to TRBD1. J was trimmed by 4 bases and V by 6 bases; bases with no gene match: 9. Germline CDR1 is LGHDT and CDR2 is YNNKEL (reference sequence). This CDR3 spans 17 amino acids. The CDR3 loop reads CASSPGTGVTGANVLTF. In DNA, the CDR3 is TGTGCCAGCAGTCCCGGGACAGGGGTAACGGGGGCCAACGTCCTGACTTTC.

This chain uses TRBV5-8 with TRBJ2-7; D is unresolved. V lost 7 bases, J lost 4 bases, and 12 bases lay in between. The CDR3 runs 12 residues. Germline V gene sequence: CDR1 SGHTS, CDR2 YDEGEE. CDR3 region: CASWAGGYEQYF. For the CDR3, the DNA is TGTGCCAGCTGGGCCGGTGGGTACGAGCAGTACTTC. Full variable domain (remainder filled in from reference TRBV5-8 and TRBJ2-7): EAGVTQSPTHLIKTRGQQATLRCSPISGHTSVYWYQQALGLGLQFLLWYDEGEERNRGNFPPRFSGRQFPNYSSELNVNALELEDSALYLCASWAGGYEQYFGPGTRLTVT.

This clone was seen just once. This chain uses TRBV6-5 with TRBJ2-3; the D is unclear. V lost 7 bases, J lost 5 bases, and 10 bases lay in between. The length of the CDR3 is 12 residues. CDR1 and CDR2 (germline): MNHEY, SVGAGI. The CDR3: CASTWSGDTQYF. The CDR3, as DNA: TGTGCCAGCACTTGGTCGGGAGATACGCAGTATTTT.

The chain is built from TRBV4-1 and TRBJ2-7, with TRBD1 matching over 10 bases. Germline CDR1 MGHRA, CDR2 YSYEKL. J lost 1 base, V lost 4 bases, and 1 base had no gene match. CDR3 length equals 14 residues. The CDR3 here is CASSRDRGSYEQYF. In nucleotides, the CDR3 is TGCGCCAGCAGCCGGGACAGGGGTTCCTACGAGCAGTACTTC.

The chain has TRBV5-6 and TRBJ2-7, with TRBD2 matching over 7 bases. The CDR3 covers 14 residues. Germline-derived CDR1 and CDR2 are SGHDT and YYEEEE. Unmatched junction bases numbered 7, after V lost 0 bases and J lost 7 bases. CDR3 coding DNA: TGTGCCAGCAGCTTGGTCGCGGGGAGGGAAGAGCAGTACTTC. Translating gives CASSLVAGREEQYF.

V gene TRBV7-6 combines with J gene TRBJ2-3, with TRBD2 identical over 9 bases. The CDR3 extends over 13 amino acids. CDR1 is SGHVS, CDR2 FNYEAQ, per germline. The ends lost 5 bases at V and 11 bases at J; junction bases unmatched: 8. CDR3 sequence reads: CASSRTTSGEQYF. The CDR3 region has the DNA TGTGCCAGCAGCCGAACGACTAGCGGAGAGCAGTATTTT.

The chain joins TRBV6-5 to TRBJ1-2, with TRBD1 matching 9 bases. Trimming at V came to 4 bases and at J to 6 bases, leaving 3 bases not matched to a gene. CDR1 MNHEY and CDR2 SVGAGI come from the germline V gene. This CDR3 contains 13 residues. The CDR3 nucleotides are TGTGCCAGCAGTTGGGGACAGGGCAATGGCTACACCTTC. The encoded protein is CASSWGQGNGYTF.

This chain links TRBV5-1 with TRBJ1-6, with D possibly being TRBD1 (5 bases). Germline CDR1 is SGHRS and CDR2 is YFSETQ. V was clipped by 0 bases and J by 7 bases, with 8 bases between them. The CDR3 is made up of 14 amino acids. The CDR3 nucleotides are TGCGCCAGCAGCTTGGAGGGGCCCAATTCACCCCTCCACTTT. It yields the protein CASSLEGPNSPLHF.

This chain joins TRBV9 and TRBJ2-1, with 9 bases that match TRBD2. V lost 0 bases to trimming and J lost 5 bases; unmatched junction nucleotides: 9. The CDR3 is 17 amino acids. Germline V gene sequence: CDR1 SGDLS, CDR2 YYNGEE. The CDR3 nucleotides are TGTGCCAGCAGCGTAGGCGCCAGCGGGGGGCGGGACAATGAGCAGTTCTTC. Translation: CASSVGASGGRDNEQFF. Using reference TRBV9 and TRBJ2-1 for the parts outside the CDR3, the full variable domain is DSGVTQTPKHLITATGQRVTLRCSPRSGDLSVYWYQQSLDQGLQFLIQYYNGEERAKGNILERFSAQQFPDLHSELNLSSLELGDSALYFCASSVGASGGRDNEQFFGPGTRLTVL.